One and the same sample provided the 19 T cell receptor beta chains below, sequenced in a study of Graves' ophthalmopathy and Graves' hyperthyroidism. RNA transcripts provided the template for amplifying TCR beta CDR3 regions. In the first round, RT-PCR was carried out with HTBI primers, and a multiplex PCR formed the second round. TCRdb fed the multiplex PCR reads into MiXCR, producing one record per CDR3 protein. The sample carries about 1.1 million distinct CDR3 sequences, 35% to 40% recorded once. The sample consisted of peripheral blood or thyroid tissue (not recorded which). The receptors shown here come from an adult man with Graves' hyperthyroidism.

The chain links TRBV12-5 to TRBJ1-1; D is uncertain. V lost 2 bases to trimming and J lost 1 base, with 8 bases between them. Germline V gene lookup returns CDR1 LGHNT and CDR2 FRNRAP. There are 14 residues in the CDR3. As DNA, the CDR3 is TGTGCTAGTGGTTTGTGGCAGAGGAACACTGAAGCTTTCTTT. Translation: CASGLWQRNTEAFF.

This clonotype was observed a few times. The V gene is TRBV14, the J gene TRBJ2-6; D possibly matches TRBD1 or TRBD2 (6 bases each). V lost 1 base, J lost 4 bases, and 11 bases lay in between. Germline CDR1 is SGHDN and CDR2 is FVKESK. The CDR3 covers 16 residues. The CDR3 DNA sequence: TGTGCCAGCAGCCAAGTCTGGGGGGCCGGGGCCAACGTCCTGACTTTC. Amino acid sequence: CASSQVWGAGANVLTF.

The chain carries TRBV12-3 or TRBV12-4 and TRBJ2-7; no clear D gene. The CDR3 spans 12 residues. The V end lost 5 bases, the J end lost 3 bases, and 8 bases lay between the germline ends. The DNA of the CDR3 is TGTGCCAGCAGTGCTGACCACTACGAGCAGTACTTC. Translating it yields CASSADHYEQYF.

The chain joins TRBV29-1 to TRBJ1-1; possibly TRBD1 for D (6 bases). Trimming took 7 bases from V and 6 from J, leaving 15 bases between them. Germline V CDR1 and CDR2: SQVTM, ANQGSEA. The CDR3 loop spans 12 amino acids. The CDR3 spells CSAKGGLPEAFF. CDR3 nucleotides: TGCAGCGCTAAAGGGGGATTGCCTGAAGCTTTCTTT.

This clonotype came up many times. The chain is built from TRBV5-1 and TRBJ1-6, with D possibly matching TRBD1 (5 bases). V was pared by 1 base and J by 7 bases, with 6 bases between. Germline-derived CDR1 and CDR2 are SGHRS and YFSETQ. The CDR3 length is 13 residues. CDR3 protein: CASSLWGNSPLHF. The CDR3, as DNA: TGCGCCAGCAGCTTGTGGGGGAATTCACCCCTCCACTTT.

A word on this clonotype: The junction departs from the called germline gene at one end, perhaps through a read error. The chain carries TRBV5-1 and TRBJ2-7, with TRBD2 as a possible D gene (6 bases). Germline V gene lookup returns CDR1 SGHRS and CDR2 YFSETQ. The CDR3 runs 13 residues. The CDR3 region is CASSLVGGDGQYF. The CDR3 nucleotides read TGTGCCAGCAGCTTGGTAGGAGGGGACGGGCAGTACTTC.

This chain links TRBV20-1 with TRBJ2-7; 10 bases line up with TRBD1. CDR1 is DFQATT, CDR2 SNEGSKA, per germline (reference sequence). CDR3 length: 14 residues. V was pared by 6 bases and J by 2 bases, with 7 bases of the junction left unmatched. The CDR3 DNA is TGCAGTGCCTTAGGGACAGGGGTGACCTACGAGCAGTACTTC. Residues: CSALGTGVTYEQYF.

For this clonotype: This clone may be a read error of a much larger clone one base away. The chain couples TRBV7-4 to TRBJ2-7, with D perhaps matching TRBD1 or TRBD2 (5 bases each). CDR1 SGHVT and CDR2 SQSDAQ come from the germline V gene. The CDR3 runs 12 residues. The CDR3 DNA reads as TGTGCCGGCAGCTTAGGAGGCAGGGTTCTCCGTTTC. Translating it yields CAGSLGGRVLRF.

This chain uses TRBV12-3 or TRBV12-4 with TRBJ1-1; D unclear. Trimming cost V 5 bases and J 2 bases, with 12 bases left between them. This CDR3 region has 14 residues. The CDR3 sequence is CASSTEAVNTEAFF. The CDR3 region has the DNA TGTGCCAGCAGTACTGAGGCGGTAAACACTGAAGCTTTCTTT.

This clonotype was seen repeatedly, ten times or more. CDR3 amino acids: CASSEGGMGPLHF. The CDR3 DNA reads as TGCGCCAGCAGTGAGGGAGGGATGGGACCCCTCCACTTT. V is TRBV10-2 and J is TRBJ1-6; D not resolved. Trimming shortened V by 2 bases and J by 12 bases, and 11 bases separated the two germline ends. CDR1 is WSHSY, CDR2 SAAADI, per germline. The length of the CDR3 is 13 residues.

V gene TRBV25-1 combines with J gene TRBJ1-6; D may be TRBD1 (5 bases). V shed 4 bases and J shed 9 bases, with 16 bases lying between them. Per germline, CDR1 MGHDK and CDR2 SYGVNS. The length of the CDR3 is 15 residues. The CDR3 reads CASSVSQARGSPLHF. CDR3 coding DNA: TGTGCCAGCAGTGTTTCACAGGCCCGGGGTTCACCCCTCCACTTT.

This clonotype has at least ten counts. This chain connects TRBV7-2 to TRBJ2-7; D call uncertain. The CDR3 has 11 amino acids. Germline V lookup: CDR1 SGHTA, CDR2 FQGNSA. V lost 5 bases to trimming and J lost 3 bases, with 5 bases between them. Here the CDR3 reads CASSGYYEQYF. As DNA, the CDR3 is TGTGCCAGCAGCGGGTACTACGAGCAGTACTTC.

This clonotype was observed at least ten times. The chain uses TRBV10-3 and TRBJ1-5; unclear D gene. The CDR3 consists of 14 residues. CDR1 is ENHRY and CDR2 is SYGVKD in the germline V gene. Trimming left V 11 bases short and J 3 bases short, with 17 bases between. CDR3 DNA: TGTGCCGCAGATGAAGGGAGCCTCAATCAGCCCCAGCATTTT. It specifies CAADEGSLNQPQHF.

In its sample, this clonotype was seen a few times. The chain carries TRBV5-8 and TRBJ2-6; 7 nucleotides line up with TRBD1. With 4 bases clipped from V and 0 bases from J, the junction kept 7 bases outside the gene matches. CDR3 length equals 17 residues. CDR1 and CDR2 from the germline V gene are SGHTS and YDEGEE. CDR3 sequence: CASSTKQGYSGANVLTF. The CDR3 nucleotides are TGTGCCAGCAGCACAAAACAGGGGTACTCTGGGGCCAACGTCCTGACTTTC. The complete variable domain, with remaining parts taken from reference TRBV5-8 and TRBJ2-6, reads EAGVTQSPTHLIKTRGQQATLRCSPISGHTSVYWYQQALGLGLQFLLWYDEGEERNRGNFPPRFSGRQFPNYSSELNVNALELEDSALYLCASSTKQGYSGANVLTFGAGSRLTVL.

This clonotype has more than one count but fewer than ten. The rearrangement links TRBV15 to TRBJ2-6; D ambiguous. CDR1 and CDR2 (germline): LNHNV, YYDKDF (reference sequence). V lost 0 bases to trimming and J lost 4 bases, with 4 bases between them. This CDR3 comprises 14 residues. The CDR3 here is CATSRDAGANVLTF. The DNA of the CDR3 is TGTGCCACCAGCAGAGATGCCGGGGCCAACGTCCTGACTTTC. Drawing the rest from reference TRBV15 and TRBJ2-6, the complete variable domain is DAMVIQNPRYQVTQFGKPVTLSCSQTLNHNVMYWYQQKSSQAPKLLFHYYDKDFNNEADTPDNFQSRRPNTSFCFLDIRSPGLGDTAMYLCATSRDAGANVLTFGAGSRLTVL.

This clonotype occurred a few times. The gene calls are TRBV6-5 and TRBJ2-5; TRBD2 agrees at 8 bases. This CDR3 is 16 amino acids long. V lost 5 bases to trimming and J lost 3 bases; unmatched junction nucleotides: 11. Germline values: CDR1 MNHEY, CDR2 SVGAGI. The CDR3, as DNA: TGTGCCAGCAGTGAAGCGGGAGCGGGGCCCAAAGAGACCCAGTACTTC. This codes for CASSEAGAGPKETQYF.

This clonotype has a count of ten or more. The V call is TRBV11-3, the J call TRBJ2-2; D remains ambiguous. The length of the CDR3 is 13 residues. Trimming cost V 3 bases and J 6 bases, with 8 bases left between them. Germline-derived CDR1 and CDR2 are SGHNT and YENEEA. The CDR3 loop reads CASSLLWAGELFF. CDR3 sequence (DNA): TGTGCCAGCAGCTTGTTATGGGCCGGGGAGCTGTTTTTT.

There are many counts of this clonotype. CDR3 protein: CASSLGEGAQTQYF. The CDR3 bases are TGTGCCAGCAGCTTAGGGGAAGGGGCCCAGACCCAGTACTTC. The chain links TRBV7-6 to TRBJ2-5; possible D gene TRBD1, 5 bases. V lost 1 base and J lost 6, with 12 bases in between. CDR3 length equals 14 residues. The germline V gene has CDR1 SGHVS and CDR2 FNYEAQ.

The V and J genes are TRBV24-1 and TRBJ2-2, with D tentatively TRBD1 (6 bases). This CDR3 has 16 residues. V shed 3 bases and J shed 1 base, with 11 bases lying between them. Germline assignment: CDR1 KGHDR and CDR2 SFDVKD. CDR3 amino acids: CATSDAKTGNTGELFF. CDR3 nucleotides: TGTGCCACCAGTGATGCTAAGACAGGGAACACCGGGGAGCTGTTTTTT.